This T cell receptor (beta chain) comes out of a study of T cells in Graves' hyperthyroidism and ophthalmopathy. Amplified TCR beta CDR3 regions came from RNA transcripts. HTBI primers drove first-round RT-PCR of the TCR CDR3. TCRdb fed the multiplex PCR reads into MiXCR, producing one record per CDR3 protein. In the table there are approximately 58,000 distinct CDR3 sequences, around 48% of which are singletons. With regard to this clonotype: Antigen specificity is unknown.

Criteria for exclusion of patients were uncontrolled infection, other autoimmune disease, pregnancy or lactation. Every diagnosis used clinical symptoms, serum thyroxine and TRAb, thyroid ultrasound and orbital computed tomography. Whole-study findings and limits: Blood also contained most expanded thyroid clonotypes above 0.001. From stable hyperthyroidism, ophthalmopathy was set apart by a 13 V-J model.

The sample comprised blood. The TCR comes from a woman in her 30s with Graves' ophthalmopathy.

CDR3 in DNA: TGTGCCAGCAGCCCGACTAGCGGGGGAGTTGGTGAGCAGTTCTTC. Translation gives CASSPTSGGVGEQFF. V and J are TRBV28 and TRBJ2-1, with 12 bases that match TRBD2. Unmatched junction bases numbered 9, after V lost 6 bases and J lost 9 bases. Per the germline V gene, CDR1 is MDHEN and CDR2 is SYDVKM. The CDR3 runs to 15 residues.